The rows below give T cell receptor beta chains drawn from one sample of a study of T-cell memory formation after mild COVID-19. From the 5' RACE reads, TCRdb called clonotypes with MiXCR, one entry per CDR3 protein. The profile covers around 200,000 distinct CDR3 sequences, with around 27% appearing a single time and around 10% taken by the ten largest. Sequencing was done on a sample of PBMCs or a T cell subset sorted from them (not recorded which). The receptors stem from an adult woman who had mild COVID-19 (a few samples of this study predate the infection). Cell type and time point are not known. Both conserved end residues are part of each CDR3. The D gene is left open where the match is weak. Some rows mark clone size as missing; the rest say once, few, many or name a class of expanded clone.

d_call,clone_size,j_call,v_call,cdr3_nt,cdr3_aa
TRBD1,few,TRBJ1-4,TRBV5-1,TGCGCCAGCAGTGCCGGGACAGACTTTACTGAAAAACTGTTTTTT,CASSAGTDFTEKLFF
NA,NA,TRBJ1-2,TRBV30,TGTGCCTGGAGTGGACAGCCCTTACATGGCTACACCTTC,CAWSGQPLHGYTF
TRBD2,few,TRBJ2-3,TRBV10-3,TGTGCCATCACCCCCGGGACTACTGGTGATACGCAGTATTTT,CAITPGTTGDTQYF
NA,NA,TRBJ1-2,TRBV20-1,TGCAGTGCGTACCCCGGGGGACTATATACTAACTATGGCTACACCTTC,CSAYPGGLYTNYGYTF
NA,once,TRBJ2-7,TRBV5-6,TGTGCCAGCAGCTTGACGATCGAGGGGCAGTACTTC,CASSLTIEGQYF
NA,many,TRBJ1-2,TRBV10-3,TGTGCCATCAGTGACACTAACTATGGCTACACCTTC,CAISDTNYGYTF
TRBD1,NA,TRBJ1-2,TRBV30,TGTGCCTGGAGCAGGACAGGGTGGCCCTACTTC,CAWSRTGWPYF
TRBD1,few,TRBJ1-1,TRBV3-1,TGTGCCAGCAGCCAAGGTTCCAGGGGGACTGAAGCTTTCTTT,CASSQGSRGTEAFF
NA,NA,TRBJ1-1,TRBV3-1,TGTGCCAGCAGCCCACGGAAGTATGGGAGACGGAGCACTGAAGCTTTCTTT,CASSPRKYGRRSTEAFF
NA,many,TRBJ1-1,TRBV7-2,TGTGCCAGCAGCTTAACCCCGAACACTGAAGCTTTCTTT,CASSLTPNTEAFF
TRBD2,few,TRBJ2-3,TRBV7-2,TGTGCCAGCAGCTTAATAGCGGGGGGCACAGATACGCAGTATTTT,CASSLIAGGTDTQYF
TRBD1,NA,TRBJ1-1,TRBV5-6,TGTGCCAGCAGCTTACCGGCGACAGGGGAGACCACTGAAGCTTTCTTT,CASSLPATGETTEAFF